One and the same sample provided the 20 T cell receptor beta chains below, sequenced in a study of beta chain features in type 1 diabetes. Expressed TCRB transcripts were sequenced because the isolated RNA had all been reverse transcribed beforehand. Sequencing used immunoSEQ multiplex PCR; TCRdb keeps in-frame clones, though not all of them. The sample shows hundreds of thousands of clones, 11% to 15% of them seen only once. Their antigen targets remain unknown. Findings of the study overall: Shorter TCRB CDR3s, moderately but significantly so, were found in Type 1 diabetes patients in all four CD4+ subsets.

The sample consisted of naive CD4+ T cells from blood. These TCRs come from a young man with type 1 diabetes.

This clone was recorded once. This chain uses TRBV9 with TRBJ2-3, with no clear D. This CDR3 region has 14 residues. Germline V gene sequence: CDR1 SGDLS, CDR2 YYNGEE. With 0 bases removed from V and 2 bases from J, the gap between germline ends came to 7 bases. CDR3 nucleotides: TGTGCCAGCAGCGTAGGGGTTATCACAGATACGCAGTATTTT. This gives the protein CASSVGVITDTQYF.

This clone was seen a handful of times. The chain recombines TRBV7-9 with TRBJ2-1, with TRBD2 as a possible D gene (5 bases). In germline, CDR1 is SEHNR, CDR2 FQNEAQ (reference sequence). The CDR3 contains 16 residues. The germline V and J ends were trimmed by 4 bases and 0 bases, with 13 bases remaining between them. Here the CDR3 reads CASSSLARASYNEQFF. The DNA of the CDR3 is TGTGCCAGCAGCTCCCTAGCTAGAGCCTCCTACAATGAGCAGTTCTTC. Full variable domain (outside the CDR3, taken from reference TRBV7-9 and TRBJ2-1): DTGVSQNPRHKITKRGQNVTFRCDPISEHNRLYWYRQTLGQGPEFLTYFQNEAQLEKSRLLSDRFSAERPKGSFSTLEIQRTEQGDSAMYLCASSSLARASYNEQFFGPGTRLTVL.

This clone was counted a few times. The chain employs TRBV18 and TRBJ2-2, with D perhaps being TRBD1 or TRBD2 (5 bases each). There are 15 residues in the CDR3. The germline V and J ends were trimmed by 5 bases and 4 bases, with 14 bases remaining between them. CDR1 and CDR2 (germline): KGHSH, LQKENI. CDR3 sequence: CASSSWGRVTGELFF. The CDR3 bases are TGTGCCAGCTCATCCTGGGGACGGGTCACCGGGGAGCTGTTTTTT.

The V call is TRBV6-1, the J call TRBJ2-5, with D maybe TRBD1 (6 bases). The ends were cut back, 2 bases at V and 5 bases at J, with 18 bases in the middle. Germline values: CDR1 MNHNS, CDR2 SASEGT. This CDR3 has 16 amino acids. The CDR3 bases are TGTGCCAGCAGTGAAATCGGTTCAGGGGTAGTGGAGACCCAGTACTTC. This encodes CASSEIGSGVVETQYF.

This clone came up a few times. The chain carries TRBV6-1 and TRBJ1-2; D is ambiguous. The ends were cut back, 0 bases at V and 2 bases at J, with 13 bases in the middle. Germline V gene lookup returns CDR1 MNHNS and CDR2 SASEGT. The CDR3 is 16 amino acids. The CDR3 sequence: CASSEAGLRGNYGYTF. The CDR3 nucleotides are TGTGCCAGCAGTGAAGCGGGTTTAAGAGGGAACTATGGCTACACCTTC.

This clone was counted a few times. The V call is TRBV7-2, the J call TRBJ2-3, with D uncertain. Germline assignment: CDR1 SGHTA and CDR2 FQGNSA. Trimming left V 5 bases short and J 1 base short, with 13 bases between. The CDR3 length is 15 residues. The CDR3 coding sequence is TGTGCCAGCAGCACCCCTAGAGATGGCACAGATACGCAGTATTTT. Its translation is CASSTPRDGTDTQYF.

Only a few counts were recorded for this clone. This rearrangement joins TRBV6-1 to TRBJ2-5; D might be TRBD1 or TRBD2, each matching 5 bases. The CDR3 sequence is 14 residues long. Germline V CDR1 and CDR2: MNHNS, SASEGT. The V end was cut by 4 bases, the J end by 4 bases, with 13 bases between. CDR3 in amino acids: CASSGRDPRETQYF. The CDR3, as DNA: TGTGCCAGCAGTGGCCGGGACCCCAGAGAGACCCAGTACTTC.

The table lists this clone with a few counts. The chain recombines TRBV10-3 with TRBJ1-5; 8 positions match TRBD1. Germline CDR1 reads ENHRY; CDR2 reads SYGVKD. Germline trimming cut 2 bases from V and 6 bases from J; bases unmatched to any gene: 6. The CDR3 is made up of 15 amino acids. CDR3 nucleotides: TGTGCCATCAGTGAGGTGCCAGGGGGCGGTCAGCCCCAGCATTTT. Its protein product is CAISEVPGGGQPQHF.

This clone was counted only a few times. The CDR3 loop is CASSPSNRGRANTEAFF. As DNA, the CDR3 is TGTGCCAGCAGCCCCTCAAACAGGGGGCGGGCGAACACTGAAGCTTTCTTT. This chain connects TRBV28 to TRBJ1-1, with TRBD1 matching over 9 bases. This CDR3 region has 17 residues. The J segment lost 1 base and the V segment lost 6 bases, leaving 12 bases of the junction unmatched. Germline lookup yields CDR1 MDHEN and CDR2 SYDVKM.

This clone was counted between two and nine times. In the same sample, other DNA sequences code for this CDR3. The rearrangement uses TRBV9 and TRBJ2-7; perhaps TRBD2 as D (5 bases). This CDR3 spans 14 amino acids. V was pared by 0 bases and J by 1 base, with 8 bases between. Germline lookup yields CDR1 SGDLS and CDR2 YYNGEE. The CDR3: CASSVGGSSYEQYF. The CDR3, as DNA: TGTGCCAGCAGCGTAGGAGGGTCGTCCTACGAGCAGTACTTC. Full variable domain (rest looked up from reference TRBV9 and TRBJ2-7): DSGVTQTPKHLITATGQRVTLRCSPRSGDLSVYWYQQSLDQGLQFLIQYYNGEERAKGNILERFSAQQFPDLHSELNLSSLELGDSALYFCASSVGGSSYEQYFGPGTRLTVT.

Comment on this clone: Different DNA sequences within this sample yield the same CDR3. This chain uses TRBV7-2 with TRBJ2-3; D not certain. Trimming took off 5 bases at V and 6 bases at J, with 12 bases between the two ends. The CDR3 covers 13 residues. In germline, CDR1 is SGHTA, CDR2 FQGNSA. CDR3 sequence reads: CASSPGATDTQYF. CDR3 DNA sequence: TGTGCCAGCAGCCCAGGCGCCACCGATACGCAGTATTTT.

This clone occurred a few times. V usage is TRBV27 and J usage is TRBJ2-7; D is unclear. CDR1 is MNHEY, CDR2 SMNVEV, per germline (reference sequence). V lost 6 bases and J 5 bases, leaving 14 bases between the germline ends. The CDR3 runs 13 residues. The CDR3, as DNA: TGTGCCAGCAGCTCCCGGATGGAGCACGAGCAGTACTTC. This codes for CASSSRMEHEQYF.

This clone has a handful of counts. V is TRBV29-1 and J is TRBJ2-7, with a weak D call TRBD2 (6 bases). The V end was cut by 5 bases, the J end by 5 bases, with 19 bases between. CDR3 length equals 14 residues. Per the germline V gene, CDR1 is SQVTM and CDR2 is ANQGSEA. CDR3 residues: CSVLPGLGTDEQYF. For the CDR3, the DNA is TGCAGCGTTCTGCCGGGACTGGGCACCGACGAGCAGTACTTC.

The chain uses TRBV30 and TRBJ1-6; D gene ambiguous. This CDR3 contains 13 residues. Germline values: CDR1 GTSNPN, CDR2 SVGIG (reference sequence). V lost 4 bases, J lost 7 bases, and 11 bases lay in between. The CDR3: CAWKSLGNSPLHF. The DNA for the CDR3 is TGTGCCTGGAAATCTCTAGGGAATTCACCCCTCCACTTT. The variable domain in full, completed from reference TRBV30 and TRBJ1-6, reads SQTIHQWPATLVQPVGSPLSLECTVEGTSNPNLYWYRQAAGRGLQLLFYSVGIGQISSEVPQNLSASRPQDRQFILSSKKLLLSDSGFYLCAWKSLGNSPLHFGNGTRLTVT.

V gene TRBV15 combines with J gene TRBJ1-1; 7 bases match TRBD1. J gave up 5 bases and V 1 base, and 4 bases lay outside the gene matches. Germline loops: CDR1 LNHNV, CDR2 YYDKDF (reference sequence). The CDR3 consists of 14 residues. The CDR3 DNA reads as TGTGCCACCAGCAGAGGACAGGGTGGAACTGAAGCTTTCTTT. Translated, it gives CATSRGQGGTEAFF.

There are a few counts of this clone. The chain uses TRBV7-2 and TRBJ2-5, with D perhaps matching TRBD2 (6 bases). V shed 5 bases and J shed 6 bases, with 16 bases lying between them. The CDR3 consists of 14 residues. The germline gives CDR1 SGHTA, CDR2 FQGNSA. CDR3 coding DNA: TGTGCCAGCAGCCCTTTCGGGGGTGGACAGACCCAGTACTTC. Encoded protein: CASSPFGGGQTQYF. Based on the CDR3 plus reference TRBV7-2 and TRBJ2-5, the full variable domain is GAGVSQSPSNKVTEKGKDVELRCDPISGHTALYWYRQSLGQGLEFLIYFQGNSAPDKSGLPSDRFSAERTGGSVSTLTIQRTQQEDSAVYLCASSPFGGGQTQYFGPGTRLLVL.

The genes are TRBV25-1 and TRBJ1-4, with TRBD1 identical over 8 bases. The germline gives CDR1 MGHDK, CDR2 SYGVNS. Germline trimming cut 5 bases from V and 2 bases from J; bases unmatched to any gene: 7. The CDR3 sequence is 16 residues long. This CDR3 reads CASSPTWTGTNEKLFF. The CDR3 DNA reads TGTGCCAGCAGTCCAACTTGGACAGGGACTAATGAAAAACTGTTTTTT.

This chain's CDR3 is CAWSVGRRGGYTF. In DNA form, the CDR3 reads TGTGCCTGGAGTGTAGGCCGGAGGGGTGGCTACACCTTC. This sequence joins TRBV30 and TRBJ1-2, with D possibly being TRBD1 (5 bases). V lost 0 bases and J 7 bases, leaving 12 bases between the germline ends. The germline CDR1 and CDR2 sequences are GTSNPN and SVGIG (reference sequence). CDR3 length equals 13 residues.

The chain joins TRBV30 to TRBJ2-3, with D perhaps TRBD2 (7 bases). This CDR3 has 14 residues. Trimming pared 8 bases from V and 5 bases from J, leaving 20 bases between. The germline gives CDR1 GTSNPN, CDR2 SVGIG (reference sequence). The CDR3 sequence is CALGKGGARDTQYF. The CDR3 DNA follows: TGTGCCCTCGGGAAGGGGGGGGCCAGAGATACGCAGTATTTT.

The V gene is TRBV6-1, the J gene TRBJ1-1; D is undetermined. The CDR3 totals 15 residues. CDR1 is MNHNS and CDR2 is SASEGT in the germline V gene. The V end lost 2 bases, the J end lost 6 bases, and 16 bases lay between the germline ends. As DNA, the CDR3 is TGTGCCAGCAGTGAATTGTTCTTGGGAGGTGCTGAAGCTTTCTTT. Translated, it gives CASSELFLGGAEAFF.